The entry that follows covers one TCR beta chain sequence. These data originate in a study of blood T cell repertoires in COVID-19. The CDR3 spans 14 residues. Germline loops: CDR1 SGHRS, CDR2 YFSETQ. Unmatched junction bases numbered 3, after V lost 3 bases and J lost 6 bases. Original methodology: Estimation of nucleated cell counts relied on the amplification of reference gene primers. The protocol was immunoSEQ multiplex PCR, while the TCRdb copy is restricted to in-frame clones and leaves out a portion. Clonal size and the V and J genes are those of that table, whereas D and trimming came from the DNA. The sample includes some 38,000 clones, about 88% of them seen just once.

The sample was peripheral blood. This receptor was taken from a man in his 70s with acute or convalescent COVID-19. The V and J genes are TRBV5-1 and TRBJ1-4; TRBD1 matches 9 bases. The CDR3 here is CASSSTGGDEKLFF. The CDR3 region has the DNA TGCGCCAGCAGCTCGACAGGGGGAGATGAAAAACTGTTTTTT. Based on the CDR3 plus reference TRBV5-1 and TRBJ1-4, the full variable domain is KAGVTQTPRYLIKTRGQQVTLSCSPISGHRSVSWYQQTPGQGLQFLFEYFSETQRNKGNFPGRFSGRQFSNSRSEMNVSTLELGDSALYLCASSSTGGDEKLFFGSGTQLSVL.